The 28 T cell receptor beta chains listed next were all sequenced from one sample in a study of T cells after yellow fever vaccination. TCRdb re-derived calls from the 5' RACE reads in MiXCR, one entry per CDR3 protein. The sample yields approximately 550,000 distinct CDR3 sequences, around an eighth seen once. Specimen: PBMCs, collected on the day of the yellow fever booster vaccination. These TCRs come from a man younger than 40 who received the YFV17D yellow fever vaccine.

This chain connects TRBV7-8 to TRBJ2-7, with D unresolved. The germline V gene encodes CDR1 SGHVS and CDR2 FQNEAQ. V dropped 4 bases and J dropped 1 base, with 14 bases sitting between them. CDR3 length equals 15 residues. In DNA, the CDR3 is TGTGCCAGCAGCTCCGCTCGGCGGTCTTCCTACGAGCAGTACTTC. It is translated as CASSSARRSSYEQYF. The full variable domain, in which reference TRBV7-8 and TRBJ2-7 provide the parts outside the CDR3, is GAGVSQSPRYKVAKRGQDVALRCDPISGHVSLFWYQQALGQGPEFLTYFQNEAQLDKSGLPSDRFFAERPEGSVSTLKIQRTQQEDSAVYLCASSSARRSSYEQYFGPGTRLTVT.

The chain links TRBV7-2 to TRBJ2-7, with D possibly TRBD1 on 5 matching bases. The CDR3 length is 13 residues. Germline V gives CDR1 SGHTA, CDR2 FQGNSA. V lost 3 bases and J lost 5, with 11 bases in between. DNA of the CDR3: TGTGCCAGCAGCTTGGACACCTATAACGAGCAGTACTTC. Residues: CASSLDTYNEQYF.

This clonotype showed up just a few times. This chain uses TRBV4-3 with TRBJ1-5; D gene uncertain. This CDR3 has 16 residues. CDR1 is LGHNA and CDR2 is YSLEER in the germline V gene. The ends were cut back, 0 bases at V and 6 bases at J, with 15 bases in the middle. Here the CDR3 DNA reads TGCGCCAGCAGCCAAGATCGGGCCGGCGCGGGTCAGCCCCAGCATTTT. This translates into CASSQDRAGAGQPQHF.

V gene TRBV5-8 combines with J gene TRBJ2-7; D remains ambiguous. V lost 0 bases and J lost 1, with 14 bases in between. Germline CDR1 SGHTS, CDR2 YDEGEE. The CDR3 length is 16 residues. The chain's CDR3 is CASSLDSRLGSYEQYF. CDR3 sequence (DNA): TGTGCCAGCAGCTTGGATTCCAGGCTGGGATCCTACGAGCAGTACTTC.

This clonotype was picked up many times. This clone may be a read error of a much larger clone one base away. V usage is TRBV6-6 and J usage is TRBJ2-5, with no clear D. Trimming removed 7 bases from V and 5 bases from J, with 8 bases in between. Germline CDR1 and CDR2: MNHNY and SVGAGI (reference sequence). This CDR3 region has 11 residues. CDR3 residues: CASTFGETQYF. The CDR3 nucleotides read TGTGCCAGCACCTTCGGGGAGACCCAGTACTTC.

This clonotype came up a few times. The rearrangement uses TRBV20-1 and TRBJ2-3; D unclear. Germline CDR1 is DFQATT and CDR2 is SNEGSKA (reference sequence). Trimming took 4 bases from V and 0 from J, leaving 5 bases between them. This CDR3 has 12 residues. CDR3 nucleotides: TGCAGTGCTAAGATGAGCACAGATACGCAGTATTTT. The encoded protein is CSAKMSTDTQYF.

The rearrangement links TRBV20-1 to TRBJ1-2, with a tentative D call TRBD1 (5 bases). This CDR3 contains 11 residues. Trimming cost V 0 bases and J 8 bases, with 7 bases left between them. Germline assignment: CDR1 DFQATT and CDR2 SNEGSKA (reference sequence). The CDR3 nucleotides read TGCAGTGCTAGAGATCAGGGAGGCTACACCTTC. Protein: CSARDQGGYTF.

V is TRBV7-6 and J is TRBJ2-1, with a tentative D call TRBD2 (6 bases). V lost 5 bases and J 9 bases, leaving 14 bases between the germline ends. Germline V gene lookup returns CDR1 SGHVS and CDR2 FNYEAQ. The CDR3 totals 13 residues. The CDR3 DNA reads TGTGCCAGCAGCGGACGACTAGGCGGTGAGCAGTTCTTC. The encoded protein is CASSGRLGGEQFF.

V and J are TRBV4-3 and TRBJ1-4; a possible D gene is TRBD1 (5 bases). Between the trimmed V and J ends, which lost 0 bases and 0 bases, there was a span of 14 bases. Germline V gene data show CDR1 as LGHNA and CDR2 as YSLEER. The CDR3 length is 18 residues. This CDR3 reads CASSQDSGTDTTNEKLFF. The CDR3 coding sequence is TGCGCCAGCAGCCAAGATTCCGGGACGGATACAACTAATGAAAAACTGTTTTTT.

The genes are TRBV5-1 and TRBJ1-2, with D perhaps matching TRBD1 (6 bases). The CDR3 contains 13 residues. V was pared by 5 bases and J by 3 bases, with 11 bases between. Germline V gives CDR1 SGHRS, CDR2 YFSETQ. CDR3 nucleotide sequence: TGCGCCAGCAGGCCAGGGGAGGACTATGGCTACACCTTC. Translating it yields CASRPGEDYGYTF.

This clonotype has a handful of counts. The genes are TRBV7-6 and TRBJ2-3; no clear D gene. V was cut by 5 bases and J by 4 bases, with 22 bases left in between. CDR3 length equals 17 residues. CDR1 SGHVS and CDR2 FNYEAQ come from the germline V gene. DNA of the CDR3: TGTGCCAGCAGCCCCATCCCCCCTACGCGCTCACCAGATACGCAGTATTTT. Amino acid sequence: CASSPIPPTRSPDTQYF.

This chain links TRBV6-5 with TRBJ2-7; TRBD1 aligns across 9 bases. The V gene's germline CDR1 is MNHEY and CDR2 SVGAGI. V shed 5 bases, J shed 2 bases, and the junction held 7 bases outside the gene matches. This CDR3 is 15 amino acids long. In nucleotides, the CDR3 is TGTGCCAGCAGTACTGACCGGGACAGGGCCTACGAGCAGTACTTC. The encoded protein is CASSTDRDRAYEQYF.

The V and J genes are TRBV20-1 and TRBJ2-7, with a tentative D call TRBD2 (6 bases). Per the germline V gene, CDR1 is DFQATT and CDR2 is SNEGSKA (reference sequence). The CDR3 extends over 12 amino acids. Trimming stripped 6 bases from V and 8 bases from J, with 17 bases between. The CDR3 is CSATTSGRQQYF. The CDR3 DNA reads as TGCAGTGCCACCACCTCAGGGAGGCAGCAGTACTTC.

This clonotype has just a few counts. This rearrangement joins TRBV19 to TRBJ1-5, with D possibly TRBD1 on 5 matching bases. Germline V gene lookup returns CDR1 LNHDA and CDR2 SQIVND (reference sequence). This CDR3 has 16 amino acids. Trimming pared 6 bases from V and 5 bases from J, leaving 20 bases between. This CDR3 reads CASRTGRYESHQPQHF. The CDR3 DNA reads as TGTGCCAGTAGAACAGGCCGGTATGAAAGCCATCAGCCCCAGCATTTT.

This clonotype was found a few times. CDR3 residues: CAWSRSYEQYF. CDR3 bases: TGTGCCTGGAGTAGATCCTACGAGCAGTACTTC. This chain connects TRBV30 to TRBJ2-7; no firm D call. The CDR3 has 11 residues. Trimming removed 2 bases from V and 1 base from J, with 3 bases in between. Germline lookup yields CDR1 GTSNPN and CDR2 SVGIG (reference sequence).

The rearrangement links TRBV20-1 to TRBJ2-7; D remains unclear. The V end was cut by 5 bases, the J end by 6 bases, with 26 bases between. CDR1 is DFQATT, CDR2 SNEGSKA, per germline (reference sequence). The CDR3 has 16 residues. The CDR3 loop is CSAHRASTPWAIEQYF. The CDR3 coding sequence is TGCAGTGCTCATAGGGCATCAACTCCTTGGGCGATCGAGCAGTACTTC.

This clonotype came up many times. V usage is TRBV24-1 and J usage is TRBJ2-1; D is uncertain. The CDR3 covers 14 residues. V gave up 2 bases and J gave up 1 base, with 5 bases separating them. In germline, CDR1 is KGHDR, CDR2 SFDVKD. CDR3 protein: CATSDSGSYNEQFF. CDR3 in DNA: TGTGCCACCAGTGATTCGGGTTCCTACAATGAGCAGTTCTTC.

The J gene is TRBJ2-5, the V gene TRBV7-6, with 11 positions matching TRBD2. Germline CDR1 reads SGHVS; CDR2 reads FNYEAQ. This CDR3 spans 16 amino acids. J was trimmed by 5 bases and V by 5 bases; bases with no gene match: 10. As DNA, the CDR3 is TGTGCCAGCAGCCAACCGACTAGCGGGACGGTGGAGACCCAGTACTTC. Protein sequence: CASSQPTSGTVETQYF.

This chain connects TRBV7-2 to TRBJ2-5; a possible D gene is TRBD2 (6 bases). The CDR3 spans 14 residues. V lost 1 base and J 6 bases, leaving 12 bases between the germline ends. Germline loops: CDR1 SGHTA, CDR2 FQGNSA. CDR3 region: CASSLGGGSKTQYF. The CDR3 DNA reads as TGTGCCAGCAGCTTAGGGGGAGGAAGCAAGACCCAGTACTTC.

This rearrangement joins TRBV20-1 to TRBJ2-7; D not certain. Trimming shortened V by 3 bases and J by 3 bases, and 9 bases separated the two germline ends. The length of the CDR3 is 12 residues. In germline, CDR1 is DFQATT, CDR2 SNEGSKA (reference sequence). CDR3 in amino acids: CSASEGIYEQYF. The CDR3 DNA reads TGCAGTGCTAGCGAAGGGATCTACGAGCAGTACTTC.

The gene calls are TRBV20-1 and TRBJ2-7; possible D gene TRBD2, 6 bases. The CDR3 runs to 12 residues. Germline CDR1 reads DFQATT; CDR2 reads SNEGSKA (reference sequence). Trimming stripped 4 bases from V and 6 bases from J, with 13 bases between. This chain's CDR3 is CSANEEGSEQYF. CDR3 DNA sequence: TGCAGTGCTAATGAGGAGGGCTCCGAGCAGTACTTC.

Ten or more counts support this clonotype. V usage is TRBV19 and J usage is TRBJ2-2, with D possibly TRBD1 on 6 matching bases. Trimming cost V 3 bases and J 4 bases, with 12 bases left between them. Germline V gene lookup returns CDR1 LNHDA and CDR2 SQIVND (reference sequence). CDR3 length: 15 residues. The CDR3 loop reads CASSIRGGGTGELFF. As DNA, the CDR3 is TGTGCCAGTAGTATCAGGGGCGGCGGCACCGGGGAGCTGTTTTTT.

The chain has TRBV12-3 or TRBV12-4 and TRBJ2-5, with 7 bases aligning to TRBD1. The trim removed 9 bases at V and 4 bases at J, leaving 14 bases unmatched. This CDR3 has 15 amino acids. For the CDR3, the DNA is TGTGCCAGAAGCCAAACAGGGGCCTCTCCAGAGACCCAGTACTTC. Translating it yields CARSQTGASPETQYF.

CDR3 bases: TGCGCCAGCCTTAGTCCCACCGACATCTCAACTAATGAAAAACTGTTTTTT. Translated: CASLSPTDISTNEKLFF. The rearrangement joins TRBV5-1 to TRBJ1-4, with D uncertain. The CDR3 extends over 17 amino acids. Trimming cost V 7 bases and J 0 bases, with 19 bases left between them. Per germline, CDR1 SGHRS and CDR2 YFSETQ.

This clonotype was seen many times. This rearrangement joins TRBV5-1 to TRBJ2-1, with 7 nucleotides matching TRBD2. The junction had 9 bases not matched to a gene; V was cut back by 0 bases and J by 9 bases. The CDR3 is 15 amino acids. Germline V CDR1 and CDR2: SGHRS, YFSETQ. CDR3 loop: CASSLDLAEISEQFF. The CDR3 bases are TGCGCCAGCAGCTTGGATCTAGCGGAAATAAGTGAGCAGTTCTTC.

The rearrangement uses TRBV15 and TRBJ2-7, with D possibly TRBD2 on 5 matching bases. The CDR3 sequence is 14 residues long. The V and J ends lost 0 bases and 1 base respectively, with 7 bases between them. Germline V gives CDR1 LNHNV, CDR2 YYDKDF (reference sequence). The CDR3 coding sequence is TGTGCCACCAGCAGAGATCGGGGATCCTACGAGCAGTACTTC. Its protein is CATSRDRGSYEQYF.

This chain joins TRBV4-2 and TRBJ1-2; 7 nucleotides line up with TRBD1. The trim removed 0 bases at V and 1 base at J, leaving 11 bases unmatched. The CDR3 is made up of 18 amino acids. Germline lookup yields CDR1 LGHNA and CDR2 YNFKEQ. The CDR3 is CASSQEYMQGGFNYGYTF. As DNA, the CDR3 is TGTGCCAGCAGCCAAGAATATATGCAGGGGGGTTTTAACTATGGCTACACCTTC.

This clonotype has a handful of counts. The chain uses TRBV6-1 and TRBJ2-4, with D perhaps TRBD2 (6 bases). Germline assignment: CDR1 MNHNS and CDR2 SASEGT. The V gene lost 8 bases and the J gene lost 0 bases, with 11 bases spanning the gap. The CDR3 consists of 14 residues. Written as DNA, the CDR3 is TGTGCCAGCGGGGGTAGCGGAGCCAAAAACATTCAGTACTTC. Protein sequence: CASGGSGAKNIQYF.